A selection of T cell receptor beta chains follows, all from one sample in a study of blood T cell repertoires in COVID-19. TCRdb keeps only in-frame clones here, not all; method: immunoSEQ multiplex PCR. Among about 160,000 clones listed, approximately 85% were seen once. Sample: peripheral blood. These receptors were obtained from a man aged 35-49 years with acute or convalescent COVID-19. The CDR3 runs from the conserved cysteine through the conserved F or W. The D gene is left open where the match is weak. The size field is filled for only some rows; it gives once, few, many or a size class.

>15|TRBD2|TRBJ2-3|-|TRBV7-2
CASSFLAGGTDTQYF
TGTGCCAGCAGCTTCCTAGCGGGGGGAACAGATACGCAGTATTTT
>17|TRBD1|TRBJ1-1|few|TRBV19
CASSRARRDRGGTEAFF
TGTGCCAGTAGTCGGGCCCGGAGGGACAGGGGGGGCACTGAAGCTTTCTTT
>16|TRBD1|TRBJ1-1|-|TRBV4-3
CASSQWAGGGNTEAFF
TGCGCCAGCAGCCAATGGGCAGGGGGAGGGAACACTGAAGCTTTCTTT
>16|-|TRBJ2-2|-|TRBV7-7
CASSLGWGRDTGELFF
TGTGCCAGCAGCTTAGGCTGGGGGCGCGACACCGGGGAGCTGTTTTTT
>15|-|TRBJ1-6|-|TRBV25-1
CASSENPGAGSPLHF
TGTGCCAGCAGTGAAAATCCAGGGGCTGGCTCACCCCTCCACTTT
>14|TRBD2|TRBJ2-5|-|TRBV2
CASSGGLAAGTQYF
TGTGCCAGCAGTGGGGGACTAGCGGCGGGGACCCAGTACTTC
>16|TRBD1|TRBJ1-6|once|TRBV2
CASSGRQGASNSPLHF
TGTGCCAGCAGTGGACGACAGGGGGCAAGTAATTCACCCCTCCACTTT
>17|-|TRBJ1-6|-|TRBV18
CASSPSPSGAGNSPLHF
TGTGCCAGCTCACCATCTCCCTCAGGGGCAGGGAATTCACCCCTCCACTTT
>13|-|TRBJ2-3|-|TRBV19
CATSGGFTDTQYF
TGTGCCACTTCAGGGGGGTTCACAGATACGCAGTATTTT
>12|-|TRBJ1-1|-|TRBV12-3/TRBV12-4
CASSFERVKAFF
TGTGCCAGCAGTTTTGAGAGGGTTAAAGCTTTCTTT
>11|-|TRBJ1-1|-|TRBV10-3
CAIMRNTEAFF
TGTGCCATCATGAGGAACACTGAAGCTTTCTTT
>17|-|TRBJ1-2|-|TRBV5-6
CASSSQTFLVTYYGYTF
TGTGCCAGCAGCTCCCAGACATTCCTCGTAACTTACTATGGCTACACCTTC
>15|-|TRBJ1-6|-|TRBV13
CASQDSRSHHSPLHF
TGTGCCAGCCAAGATTCGAGGAGCCATCATTCACCCCTCCACTTT
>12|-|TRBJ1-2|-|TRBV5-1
CASSLQGEGYTF
TGCGCCAGCAGCTTACAGGGAGAAGGCTACACCTTC
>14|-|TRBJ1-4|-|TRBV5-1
CASSLGFGDEKLFF
TGCGCCAGCAGCCTAGGGTTCGGGGATGAAAAACTGTTTTTT
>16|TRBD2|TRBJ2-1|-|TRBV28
CASSPALTSGGPYQFF
TGTGCCAGCAGTCCCGCCTTGACTAGCGGGGGGCCCTATCAGTTCTTC
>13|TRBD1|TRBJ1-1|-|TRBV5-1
CASSLDRDTEAFF
TGCGCCAGCAGCCTGGACAGGGACACTGAAGCTTTCTTT
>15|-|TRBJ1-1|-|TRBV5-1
CASSLAARRNTEAFF
TGCGCCAGCAGCTTGGCGGCCAGGCGAAACACTGAAGCTTTCTTT
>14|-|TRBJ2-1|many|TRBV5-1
CASSSSSSYNEQFF
TGCGCCAGCAGCTCTTCTAGCTCCTACAATGAGCAGTTCTTC
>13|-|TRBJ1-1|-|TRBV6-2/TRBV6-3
CASSLWGRSEAFF
TGTGCCAGCAGTCTATGGGGGCGGTCTGAAGCTTTCTTT
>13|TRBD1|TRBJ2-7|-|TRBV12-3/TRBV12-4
CASSFRTGDEQYF
TGTGCCAGCAGTTTTCGGACAGGGGACGAGCAGTACTTC
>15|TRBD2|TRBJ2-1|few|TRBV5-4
CASSFAGGQYNEQFF
TGTGCCAGCAGCTTTGCGGGGGGGCAATACAATGAGCAGTTCTTC
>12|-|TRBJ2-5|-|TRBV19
CASSINGETQYF
TGTGCCAGTAGTATTAACGGAGAGACCCAGTACTTC
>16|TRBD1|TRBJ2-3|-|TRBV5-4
CASSQPRDRGGGTQYF
TGTGCCAGCAGCCAACCCCGGGACAGGGGGGGAGGTACGCAGTATTTT
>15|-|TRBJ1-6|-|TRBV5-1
CASSLDTLINSPLHF
TGCGCCAGCAGCTTGGATACTCTTATTAATTCACCCCTCCACTTT
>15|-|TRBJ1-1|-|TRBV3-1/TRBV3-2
CASSQAGTTNTEAFF
TGTGCCAGCAGCCAAGCCGGGACAACCAACACTGAAGCTTTCTTT
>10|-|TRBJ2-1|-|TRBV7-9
CASSPIEQFF
TGTGCCAGCAGCCCAATTGAGCAGTTCTTC
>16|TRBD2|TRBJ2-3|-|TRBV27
CASRTTSGGPTDTQYF
TGTGCCAGCAGGACCACTAGCGGGGGACCCACGGATACGCAGTATTTT
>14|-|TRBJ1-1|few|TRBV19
CASSMKGGNTEAFF
TGTGCCAGTAGTATGAAGGGAGGGAACACTGAAGCTTTCTTT
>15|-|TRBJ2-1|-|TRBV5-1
CASSLGGSSYNEQFF
TGCGCCAGCAGCTTGGGTGGGAGCTCCTACAATGAGCAGTTCTTC
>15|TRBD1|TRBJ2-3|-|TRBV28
CASSKGTGGKNTQYF
TGTGCCAGCAGTAAAGGGACAGGGGGCAAAAATACGCAGTATTTT
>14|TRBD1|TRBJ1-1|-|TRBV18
CASSPTTGDTEAFF
TGTGCCAGCTCACCAACCACAGGGGACACTGAAGCTTTCTTT
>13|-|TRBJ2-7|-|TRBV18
CASSPYRAYEQYF
TGTGCCAGCTCCCCGTACCGAGCCTACGAGCAGTACTTC
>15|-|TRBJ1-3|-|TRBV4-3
CASSQGSILGNTIYF
TGCGCCAGCAGCCAGGGCAGTATTCTTGGAAACACCATATATTTT
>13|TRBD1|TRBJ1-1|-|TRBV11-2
CASSFRRDRMAFF
TGTGCCAGCAGCTTTCGCCGGGACAGGATGGCTTTCTTT
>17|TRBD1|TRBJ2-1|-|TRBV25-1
CASSDDYPGQAKNEQFF
TGTGCCAGCAGTGACGATTACCCGGGACAGGCGAAAAATGAGCAGTTCTTC
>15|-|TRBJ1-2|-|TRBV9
CASSVLGAGAYGYTF
TGTGCCAGCAGCGTACTTGGGGCAGGGGCCTATGGCTACACCTTC
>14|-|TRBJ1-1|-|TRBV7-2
CASIQTHSSTEAFF
TGTGCCAGCATTCAGACCCACTCTAGCACTGAAGCTTTCTTT